The T cell receptor (beta chain) under discussion was sequenced for a study of blood T cell repertoires in COVID-19. The data were produced by immunoSEQ multiplex PCR, yet TCRdb's version contains in-frame clones alone and is incomplete. Among some 120,000 clones listed, around 81% were seen once. Germline V gene lookup returns CDR1 GTSNPN and CDR2 SVGIG (reference sequence). The CDR3 covers 13 residues. V gave up 7 bases and J gave up 6 bases, with 18 bases separating them. This sequence originates from a woman aged 50 to 60 with acute or convalescent COVID-19. Sequencing used peripheral blood. The chain employs TRBV30 and TRBJ1-2; D unclear. The DNA for the CDR3 is TGTGCCTCTCCCCTTGAGGCACGACATGGCTACACCTTC. Amino acids: CASPLEARHGYTF.